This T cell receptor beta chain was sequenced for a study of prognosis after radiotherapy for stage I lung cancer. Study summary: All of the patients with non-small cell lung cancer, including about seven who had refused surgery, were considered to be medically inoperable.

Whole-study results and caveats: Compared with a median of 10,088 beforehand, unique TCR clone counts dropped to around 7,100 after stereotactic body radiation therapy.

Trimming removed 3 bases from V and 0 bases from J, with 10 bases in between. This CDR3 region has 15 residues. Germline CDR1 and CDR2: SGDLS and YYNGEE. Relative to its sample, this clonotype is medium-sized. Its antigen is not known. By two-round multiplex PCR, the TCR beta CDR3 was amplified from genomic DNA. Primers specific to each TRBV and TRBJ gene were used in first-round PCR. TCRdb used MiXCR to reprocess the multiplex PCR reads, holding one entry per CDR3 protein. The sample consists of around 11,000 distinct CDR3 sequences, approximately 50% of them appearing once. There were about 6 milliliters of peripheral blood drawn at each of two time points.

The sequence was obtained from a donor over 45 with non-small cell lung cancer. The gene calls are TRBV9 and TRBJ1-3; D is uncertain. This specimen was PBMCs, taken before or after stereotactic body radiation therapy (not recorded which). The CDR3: CASSANMASGNTIYF. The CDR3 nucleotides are TGTGCCAGCAGCGCCAACATGGCCTCTGGAAACACCATATATTTT.